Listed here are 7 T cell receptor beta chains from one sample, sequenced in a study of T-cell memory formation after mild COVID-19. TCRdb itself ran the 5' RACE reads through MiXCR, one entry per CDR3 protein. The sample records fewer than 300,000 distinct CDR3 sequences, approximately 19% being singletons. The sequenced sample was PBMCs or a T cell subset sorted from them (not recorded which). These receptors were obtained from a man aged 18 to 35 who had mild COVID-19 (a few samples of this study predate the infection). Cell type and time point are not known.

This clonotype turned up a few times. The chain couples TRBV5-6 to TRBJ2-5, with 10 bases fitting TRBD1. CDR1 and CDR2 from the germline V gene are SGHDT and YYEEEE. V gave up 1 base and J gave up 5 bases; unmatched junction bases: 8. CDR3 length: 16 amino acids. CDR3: CASSLKGQGIVETQYF. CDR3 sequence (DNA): TGTGCCAGCAGCTTGAAGGGACAGGGGATCGTGGAGACCCAGTACTTC. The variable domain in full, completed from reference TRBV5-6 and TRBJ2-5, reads DAGVTQSPTHLIKTRGQQVTLRCSPKSGHDTVSWYQQALGQGPQFIFQYYEEEERQRGNFPDRFSGHQFPNYSSELNVNALLLGDSALYLCASSLKGQGIVETQYFGPGTRLLVL.

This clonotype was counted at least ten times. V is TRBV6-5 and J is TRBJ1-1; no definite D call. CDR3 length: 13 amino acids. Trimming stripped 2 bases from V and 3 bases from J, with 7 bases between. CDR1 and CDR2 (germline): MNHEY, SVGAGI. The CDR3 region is CASSYLQDTEAFF. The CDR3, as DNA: TGTGCCAGCAGTTACCTACAAGACACTGAAGCTTTCTTT.

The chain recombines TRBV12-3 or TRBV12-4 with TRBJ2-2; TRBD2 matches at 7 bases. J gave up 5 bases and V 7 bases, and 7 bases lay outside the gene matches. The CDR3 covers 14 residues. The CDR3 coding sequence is TGTGCCAGCAACTGGGAAGCGGGGACCGGGGAGCTGTTTTTT. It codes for CASNWEAGTGELFF.

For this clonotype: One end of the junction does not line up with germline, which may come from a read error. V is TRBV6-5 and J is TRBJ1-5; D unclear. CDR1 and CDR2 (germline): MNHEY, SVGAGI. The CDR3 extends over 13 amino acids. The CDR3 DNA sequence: TGCGCCAGCAGCTACAACAGCAATCAGCCCCAGCATTTT. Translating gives CASSYNSNQPQHF.

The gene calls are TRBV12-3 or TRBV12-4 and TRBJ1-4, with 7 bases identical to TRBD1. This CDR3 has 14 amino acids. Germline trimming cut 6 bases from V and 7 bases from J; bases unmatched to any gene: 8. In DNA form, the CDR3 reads TGTGCCAGCAGCTCCGGACAGGAGGGTGAAAAACTGTTTTTT. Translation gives CASSSGQEGEKLFF.

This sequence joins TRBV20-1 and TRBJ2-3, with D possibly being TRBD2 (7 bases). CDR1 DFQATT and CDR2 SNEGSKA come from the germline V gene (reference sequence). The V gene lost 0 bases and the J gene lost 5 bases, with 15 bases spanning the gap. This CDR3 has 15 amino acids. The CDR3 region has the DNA TGCAGTGCTAGAGATGATGGGGGGGCGAAAGATACGCAGTATTTT. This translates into CSARDDGGAKDTQYF.

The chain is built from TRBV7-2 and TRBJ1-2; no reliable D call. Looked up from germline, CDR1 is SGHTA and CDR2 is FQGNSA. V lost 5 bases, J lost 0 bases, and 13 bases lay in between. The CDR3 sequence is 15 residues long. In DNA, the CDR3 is TGTGCCAGCAGCCTCAGAGTCACAGCTAACTATGGCTACACCTTC. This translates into CASSLRVTANYGYTF.